Listed below are T cell receptor beta chains from one sample, sequenced in a study of graft-versus-host responses after intestinal transplantation. Data came from immunoSEQ multiplex PCR; TCRdb stores just in-frame clones and leaves some out. The sample holds tens of thousands of clones, over 80% seen once. The antigens of these receptors remain unknown. Sample: unstimulated CD8+ T cells sorted from spleen or lymph node cells, taken before intestinal transplant. These receptors were collected from a human donor who received an intestinal transplant. CDR3s include the opening cysteine and the closing phenylalanine or tryptophan. D genes are given only for firm matches. The listing skips clone size in some rows; elsewhere it reads once, few, many or a size class.

J gene: TRBJ2-7; V gene: TRBV11-3; clone size: -; D gene: -; CDR3 DNA: TGTGCCAGCAGCTTAGACAGCGGGTACGAGCAGTACTTC; CDR3 protein: CASSLDSGYEQYF
J gene: TRBJ2-2; V gene: TRBV27; clone size: few; D gene: -; CDR3 DNA: TGTGCCAGCAGTTTAGAGGGGACAACCGGGGAGCTGTTTTTT; CDR3 protein: CASSLEGTTGELFF
J gene: TRBJ2-7; V gene: TRBV19; clone size: -; D gene: -; CDR3 DNA: TGTGCCAGTAGTACCCTTCCGGGGCTCCCCTACGAGCAGTACTTC; CDR3 protein: CASSTLPGLPYEQYF
J gene: TRBJ1-2; V gene: TRBV2; clone size: once; D gene: -; CDR3 DNA: TGTGCCAGCAGTGAAATGGGGGACGGAAACTATGGCTACACCTTC; CDR3 protein: CASSEMGDGNYGYTF
J gene: TRBJ2-5; V gene: TRBV28; clone size: -; D gene: -; CDR3 DNA: TGTGCCAGCAGTTTCTCAAGTCCCCACCCTGGACGGAGAAGAGAGACCCAGTACTTC; CDR3 protein: CASSFSSPHPGRRRETQYF
J gene: TRBJ2-7; V gene: TRBV5-4; clone size: -; D gene: -; CDR3 DNA: TGTGCCAGCAGCGAGGGGGGCGCGGCGGCCGAGCAGTACTTC; CDR3 protein: CASSEGGAAAEQYF
J gene: TRBJ1-2; V gene: TRBV4-1; clone size: -; D gene: TRBD1; CDR3 DNA: TGCGCCAGCAGCCCGGGACAGGGGAGCGATGGCTACACCTTC; CDR3 protein: CASSPGQGSDGYTF
J gene: TRBJ1-2; V gene: TRBV14; clone size: -; D gene: -; CDR3 DNA: TGTGCCAGCAGTCAGCTGGGCGACGAGTATATCAGCTACACCTTC; CDR3 protein: CASSQLGDEYISYTF
J gene: TRBJ2-7; V gene: TRBV7-9; clone size: -; D gene: -; CDR3 DNA: TGTGCCAGCAGCTTGCCGGACAGAGCCTACGAGCAGTACTTC; CDR3 protein: CASSLPDRAYEQYF
J gene: TRBJ2-7; V gene: TRBV11-3; clone size: large; D gene: -; CDR3 DNA: TGTGCCAGCAGCTTATCCCCCGGCCAGTGGGGGTCCTCCTACGAGCAGTACTTC; CDR3 protein: CASSLSPGQWGSSYEQYF
J gene: TRBJ1-6; V gene: TRBV13; clone size: -; D gene: -; CDR3 DNA: TGTGCCAGCAGCTCCCCGGGGGAGGTTGAGTCACCCCTCCACTTT; CDR3 protein: CASSSPGEVESPLHF
J gene: TRBJ1-4; V gene: TRBV9; clone size: -; D gene: -; CDR3 DNA: TGTGCCAGCAATACTCCACAGGGTGTGAATGAAAAACTGTTTTTT; CDR3 protein: CASNTPQGVNEKLFF
J gene: TRBJ2-3; V gene: TRBV27; clone size: -; D gene: -; CDR3 DNA: TGTGCCAGCAGTCCCCTCAAGGACACAGATACGCAGTATTTT; CDR3 protein: CASSPLKDTDTQYF
J gene: TRBJ2-5; V gene: TRBV19; clone size: -; D gene: -; CDR3 DNA: TGTGCCAGTAGTATTTATCTTGGGACGGTAGAGACCCAGTACTTC; CDR3 protein: CASSIYLGTVETQYF
J gene: TRBJ2-1; V gene: TRBV13; clone size: -; D gene: -; CDR3 DNA: TGTGCCAGCAGCTTATACGGATACAATGAGCAGTTCTTC; CDR3 protein: CASSLYGYNEQFF
J gene: TRBJ1-6; V gene: TRBV4-3; clone size: -; D gene: -; CDR3 DNA: TGCGCCAGCAGCCACGGGAGGGGACCTTCACCCCTCCACTTT; CDR3 protein: CASSHGRGPSPLHF
J gene: TRBJ2-5; V gene: TRBV20-1; clone size: -; D gene: TRBD2; CDR3 DNA: TGCAGTGCTAGAACTAGCGGGACCCAGTACTTC; CDR3 protein: CSARTSGTQYF
J gene: TRBJ1-1; V gene: TRBV7-6; clone size: -; D gene: -; CDR3 DNA: TGTGCCAGCAGCCTCGCCGGGGAGTTTGAAGCTTTCTTT; CDR3 protein: CASSLAGEFEAFF
J gene: TRBJ2-1; V gene: TRBV6-4; clone size: few; D gene: TRBD1; CDR3 DNA: TGTGCCAGCAGTGACACTGACAGGGGTGAGCAGTTCTTC; CDR3 protein: CASSDTDRGEQFF
J gene: TRBJ2-7; V gene: TRBV10-3; clone size: few; D gene: -; CDR3 DNA: TGTGCCATCAAACAGGGCATTACCTACGAGCAGTACTTC; CDR3 protein: CAIKQGITYEQYF
J gene: TRBJ1-6; V gene: TRBV11-2; clone size: -; D gene: TRBD1; CDR3 DNA: TGTGCCAGCAGCCCTAATACAGGGGATTCACCCCTCCACTTT; CDR3 protein: CASSPNTGDSPLHF
J gene: TRBJ1-5; V gene: TRBV4-1; clone size: -; D gene: TRBD1; CDR3 DNA: TGCGCCAGCAGCCATAAAAGGGACAGGGGGCCTCTTAGCAATCAGCCCCAGCATTTT; CDR3 protein: CASSHKRDRGPLSNQPQHF
J gene: TRBJ1-3; V gene: TRBV5-1; clone size: -; D gene: -; CDR3 DNA: TGCGCCAGCAGTCCGGACGGCCCAAGAAACACCATATATTTT; CDR3 protein: CASSPDGPRNTIYF
J gene: TRBJ1-1; V gene: TRBV19; clone size: -; D gene: -; CDR3 DNA: TGTGCCAGTAGGTCCCGGTTGGTCACTGAAGCTTTCTTT; CDR3 protein: CASRSRLVTEAFF
J gene: TRBJ2-1; V gene: TRBV4-1; clone size: -; D gene: TRBD2; CDR3 DNA: TGCGCCAGCAGCCAAGATTTAGCGGGGGGGCTTGGTAATGAGCAGTTCTTC; CDR3 protein: CASSQDLAGGLGNEQFF
J gene: TRBJ2-5; V gene: TRBV6-5; clone size: -; D gene: TRBD2; CDR3 DNA: TGTGCCAGCAGTTGCGGAGCTAGCGGAAACCAAGAGACCCAGTACTTC; CDR3 protein: CASSCGASGNQETQYF
J gene: TRBJ2-1; V gene: TRBV27; clone size: once; D gene: -; CDR3 DNA: TGTGCCAGCAGTGAAGTCGCCGGACACCTTAATGAGCAGTTCTTC; CDR3 protein: CASSEVAGHLNEQFF
J gene: TRBJ2-7; V gene: TRBV11-2; clone size: -; D gene: TRBD2; CDR3 DNA: TGTGCCAGCAGCTTAATACTAGCGGGAGGCTGGGGCTCCTACGAGCAGTACTTC; CDR3 protein: CASSLILAGGWGSYEQYF
J gene: TRBJ2-7; V gene: TRBV4-1; clone size: -; D gene: -; CDR3 DNA: TGCGCCAGCAGCCAAGCCCCCGGGTTCGAGCAGTACTTC; CDR3 protein: CASSQAPGFEQYF
J gene: TRBJ2-5; V gene: TRBV9; clone size: -; D gene: -; CDR3 DNA: TGTGCCAGCAGCGTAGGGACACACGGGCAAGAGACCCAGTACTTC; CDR3 protein: CASSVGTHGQETQYF
J gene: TRBJ1-5; V gene: TRBV6-5; clone size: -; D gene: -; CDR3 DNA: TGTGCCAGCAGTTACCGGCAGGGTAGCAATCAGCCCCAGCATTTT; CDR3 protein: CASSYRQGSNQPQHF
J gene: TRBJ1-4; V gene: TRBV25-1; clone size: -; D gene: -; CDR3 DNA: TGTGCCAGCAGTGAAATTACAGGGCCTAATGAAAAACTGTTTTTT; CDR3 protein: CASSEITGPNEKLFF
J gene: TRBJ2-7; V gene: TRBV28; clone size: -; D gene: -; CDR3 DNA: TGTGCCAGCAGTTCCGAGTACGAGCAGTACTTC; CDR3 protein: CASSSEYEQYF
J gene: TRBJ2-2; V gene: TRBV27; clone size: -; D gene: -; CDR3 DNA: TGTGCCAGCAGTTTCGGAGGGGCGAACACCGGGGAGCTGTTTTTT; CDR3 protein: CASSFGGANTGELFF
J gene: TRBJ2-2; V gene: TRBV9; clone size: -; D gene: -; CDR3 DNA: TGTGCCAGCAGCGTTAAAGGGGTGAGGGAGCTGTTTTTT; CDR3 protein: CASSVKGVRELFF
J gene: TRBJ2-7; V gene: TRBV28; clone size: -; D gene: TRBD2; CDR3 DNA: TGTGCCAGCAGTTTAGCGGGGGGGCCCAACGAGCAGTACTTC; CDR3 protein: CASSLAGGPNEQYF
J gene: TRBJ2-2; V gene: TRBV4-1; clone size: -; D gene: -; CDR3 DNA: TGCGCCAGCAGCCAACCCTTTCCCCCATTTGAGAACACCGGGGAGCTGTTTTTT; CDR3 protein: CASSQPFPPFENTGELFF
J gene: TRBJ1-3; V gene: TRBV5-1; clone size: -; D gene: -; CDR3 DNA: TGCGCCAGCAGCTTGGGGCCCATTCGCGTTTTTTTCGCCCCTCGAAACACCATATATTTT; CDR3 protein: CASSLGPIRVFFAPRNTIYF
J gene: TRBJ1-4; V gene: TRBV6-1; clone size: -; D gene: -; CDR3 DNA: TGTGCCAGCAGTGGCATAGATTCAACTAATGAAAAACTGTTTTTT; CDR3 protein: CASSGIDSTNEKLFF
J gene: TRBJ2-7; V gene: TRBV19; clone size: -; D gene: -; CDR3 DNA: TGTGCCAGTAGTATGGTATTCCTCTCCTACGAGCAGTACTTC; CDR3 protein: CASSMVFLSYEQYF
J gene: TRBJ1-1; V gene: TRBV7-9; clone size: -; D gene: -; CDR3 DNA: TGTGCCAGCAGCTTAGGTGGGGGGCGAGGAGCTTTCTTT; CDR3 protein: CASSLGGGRGAFF
J gene: TRBJ2-1; V gene: TRBV19; clone size: -; D gene: TRBD2; CDR3 DNA: TGTGCCAGTAGTATAGAGCTAGCGGGAGCAGTCAATGAGCAGTTCTTC; CDR3 protein: CASSIELAGAVNEQFF
J gene: TRBJ1-3; V gene: TRBV9; clone size: -; D gene: -; CDR3 DNA: TGTGCCAGCGGGCTGGGGGAAACTGGAAACACCATATATTTT; CDR3 protein: CASGLGETGNTIYF
J gene: TRBJ1-6; V gene: TRBV19; clone size: once; D gene: -; CDR3 DNA: TGTGCCAGTAATGGGGGGGACCAGGAGAGCCCCTATAATTCACCCCTCCACTTT; CDR3 protein: CASNGGDQESPYNSPLHF
J gene: TRBJ2-5; V gene: TRBV4-1; clone size: -; D gene: -; CDR3 DNA: TGCGCCAGCAGCCAAGAAGCTCAAGAGACCCAGTACTTC; CDR3 protein: CASSQEAQETQYF
J gene: TRBJ1-4; V gene: TRBV5-5; clone size: once; D gene: -; CDR3 DNA: TGTGCCAGCAGCTTGGTTGTGGGAGGGAATGAAAAACTGCTTTTT; CDR3 protein: CASSLVVGGNEKLLF